This record concerns one T cell receptor beta chain sequence. The antigen remains unidentified. The data stem from a study of T cell clonotyping in hematopoietic cell transplantation. Profiled with immunoSEQ multiplex PCR; TCRdb holds only in-frame clones, not every one. The profile shows about 36,000 clones, over 70% of them singletons. Whole-study results and caveats: CD4 and CD8 repertoire contributions could not be separated without sorting.

Specimen: peripheral blood mononuclear cells. The receptor was isolated from a woman between 35 and 50 years old in good health. Some clones in this sample may be carry-over from other donors' samples.

CDR3: CASSPPGTSGGNEQFF. CDR3 sequence (DNA): TGTGCCAGTAGCCCCCCCGGGACTAGCGGAGGCAATGAGCAGTTCTTC. The chain recombines TRBV19 with TRBJ2-1, with TRBD2 identical over 11 bases. The CDR3 extends over 16 amino acids. Germline values: CDR1 LNHDA, CDR2 SQIVND (reference sequence). The V gene end was trimmed by 6 bases and the J gene end by 6 bases; junction bases not matched to a gene: 10.